This is a list of T cell receptor beta chains from one sample in a study of blood T cells in healthy people across ages. Each CDR3 protein gets one entry after TCRdb re-called the 5' RACE reads with MiXCR. The sample has fewer than 750,000 distinct CDR3 sequences, about 50% seen once. The sample comprised blood. The receptors here all came from a woman at least 80 years old in good health. CDR3s include the opening cysteine and the closing phenylalanine or tryptophan. The D gene is left open where the match is weak. Some rows have no size entry. The others give once, few or many, or a class for an expanded clone.

v_call: TRBV20-1
cdr3_length: 15
clone_size: -
j_call: TRBJ1-6
d_call: -
cdr3_aa: CSARSWGVENSPLHF
cdr3_nt: TGCAGTGCTAGATCATGGGGAGTCGAGAATTCACCCCTCCACTTT

v_call: TRBV5-1
cdr3_length: 12
clone_size: -
j_call: TRBJ2-5
d_call: -
cdr3_aa: CASSEVKETQYF
cdr3_nt: TGCGCCAGCAGCGAGGTGAAAGAGACCCAGTACTTC

v_call: TRBV20-1
cdr3_length: 16
clone_size: -
j_call: TRBJ1-1
d_call: TRBD1
cdr3_aa: CSVPPRGNRGNTEAFF
cdr3_nt: TGCAGTGTACCCCCGAGGGGGAACAGGGGAAACACTGAAGCTTTCTTT

v_call: TRBV5-5
cdr3_length: 16
clone_size: -
j_call: TRBJ2-3
d_call: -
cdr3_aa: CASSLNGVTFTDTQYF
cdr3_nt: TGTGCCAGCAGCTTGAATGGAGTCACATTCACAGATACGCAGTATTTT

v_call: TRBV12-3/TRBV12-4
cdr3_length: 13
clone_size: few
j_call: TRBJ1-2
d_call: -
cdr3_aa: CASSVAGAYGYTF
cdr3_nt: TGTGCCAGCAGTGTTGCCGGGGCCTATGGCTACACCTTC

v_call: TRBV20-1
cdr3_length: 14
clone_size: -
j_call: TRBJ2-5
d_call: -
cdr3_aa: CSARDWGDQETQYF
cdr3_nt: TGCAGTGCTAGAGATTGGGGGGACCAAGAGACCCAGTACTTC

v_call: TRBV20-1
cdr3_length: 13
clone_size: -
j_call: TRBJ2-5
d_call: -
cdr3_aa: CSARRAGMETQYF
cdr3_nt: TGCAGTGCCCGCCGGGCAGGGATGGAGACCCAGTACTTC

v_call: TRBV7-2
cdr3_length: 15
clone_size: -
j_call: TRBJ2-7
d_call: -
cdr3_aa: CASSLGGAMAYEQYF
cdr3_nt: TGTGCCAGCAGCTTAGGGGGGGCGATGGCCTACGAGCAGTACTTC

v_call: TRBV9
cdr3_length: 18
clone_size: -
j_call: TRBJ2-1
d_call: TRBD2
cdr3_aa: CASSVGVASGTSYNEQFF
cdr3_nt: TGTGCCAGCAGCGTAGGTGTAGCTAGCGGGACCTCCTACAATGAGCAGTTCTTC

v_call: TRBV30
cdr3_length: 12
clone_size: -
j_call: TRBJ2-7
d_call: -
cdr3_aa: CALKGSSYEQYF
cdr3_nt: TGTGCCTTGAAGGGGAGTTCCTACGAGCAGTACTTC

v_call: TRBV28
cdr3_length: 15
clone_size: -
j_call: TRBJ1-2
d_call: -
cdr3_aa: CASSLSRTDVYGYTF
cdr3_nt: TGTGCCAGCAGTTTATCCCGGACAGACGTCTATGGCTACACCTTC

v_call: TRBV5-1
cdr3_length: 15
clone_size: many
j_call: TRBJ2-5
d_call: TRBD1
cdr3_aa: CASSNYRGIQETQYF
cdr3_nt: TGCGCCAGCAGCAACTACAGGGGCATTCAAGAGACCCAGTACTTC

v_call: TRBV27
cdr3_length: 13
clone_size: -
j_call: TRBJ2-5
d_call: -
cdr3_aa: CASRRTSSNEQYF
cdr3_nt: TGTGCCAGCAGACGAACTTCAAGCAATGAGCAGTACTTC

v_call: TRBV7-2
cdr3_length: 11
clone_size: -
j_call: TRBJ2-1
d_call: -
cdr3_aa: CASTEAGEQFF
cdr3_nt: TGTGCCAGCACCGAAGCGGGTGAGCAGTTCTTC

v_call: TRBV10-3
cdr3_length: 13
clone_size: many
j_call: TRBJ2-7
d_call: TRBD1
cdr3_aa: CAIRGTETYEQYF
cdr3_nt: TGTGCCATCAGGGGGACAGAAACCTACGAGCAGTACTTC

v_call: TRBV28
cdr3_length: 12
clone_size: -
j_call: TRBJ2-5
d_call: -
cdr3_aa: CASGGTQETQYF
cdr3_nt: TGTGCCAGCGGTGGGACCCAAGAGACCCAGTACTTC

v_call: TRBV7-9
cdr3_length: 17
clone_size: -
j_call: TRBJ2-7
d_call: TRBD2
cdr3_aa: CASSLGRTSGVPYEQYF
cdr3_nt: TGTGCCAGCAGCCTTGGGAGGACTAGCGGCGTCCCCTACGAGCAGTACTTC

v_call: TRBV5-1
cdr3_length: 15
clone_size: many
j_call: TRBJ2-1
d_call: -
cdr3_aa: CASSLIQSSYNEQFF
cdr3_nt: TGCGCCAGCAGCTTGATCCAGAGTTCATACAATGAGCAGTTCTTC

v_call: TRBV5-1
cdr3_length: 14
clone_size: -
j_call: TRBJ1-2
d_call: -
cdr3_aa: CASSSGDTFYGYTF
cdr3_nt: TGCGCCAGCAGCTCGGGAGACACATTCTATGGCTACACCTTC

v_call: TRBV7-9
cdr3_length: 10
clone_size: few
j_call: TRBJ2-5
d_call: -
cdr3_aa: CASSLSIPYF
cdr3_nt: TGTGCCAGCAGCTTAAGTATACCGTACTTC

v_call: TRBV5-5
cdr3_length: 16
clone_size: many
j_call: TRBJ2-4
d_call: -
cdr3_aa: CASSLRRRRDQGIQYF
cdr3_nt: TGTGCCAGCAGCTTGAGGAGGCGCCGGGACCAGGGCATTCAGTACTTC

v_call: TRBV20-1
cdr3_length: 18
clone_size: -
j_call: TRBJ2-6
d_call: -
cdr3_aa: CSASTWVRGRSGANVLTF
cdr3_nt: TGCAGTGCTAGTACTTGGGTGAGAGGACGGTCTGGGGCCAACGTCCTGACTTTC

v_call: TRBV7-9
cdr3_length: 13
clone_size: -
j_call: TRBJ1-1
d_call: -
cdr3_aa: CASSFNRDTEAFF
cdr3_nt: TGTGCCAGCAGCTTTAACAGGGACACTGAAGCTTTCTTT

v_call: TRBV7-2
cdr3_length: 14
clone_size: few
j_call: TRBJ2-7
d_call: -
cdr3_aa: CASSLRSGSYEQYF
cdr3_nt: TGTGCCAGCAGCTTAAGGAGCGGCTCCTACGAGCAGTACTTC

v_call: TRBV16
cdr3_length: 16
clone_size: -
j_call: TRBJ1-2
d_call: -
cdr3_aa: CASSQYTLTEKGGYTF
cdr3_nt: TGTGCCAGCAGCCAATATACCCTTACAGAGAAGGGTGGCTACACCTTC

v_call: TRBV20-1
cdr3_length: 14
clone_size: -
j_call: TRBJ2-1
d_call: -
cdr3_aa: CSAEKPVGYNEQFF
cdr3_nt: TGCAGTGCGGAAAAACCCGTAGGCTACAATGAGCAGTTCTTC

v_call: TRBV12-3/TRBV12-4
cdr3_length: 17
clone_size: -
j_call: TRBJ2-7
d_call: -
cdr3_aa: CASSSRVRGLSSYEQYF
cdr3_nt: TGTGCCAGCAGTTCCCGGGTCCGCGGATTGAGCTCCTACGAGCAGTACTTC

v_call: TRBV27
cdr3_length: 16
clone_size: many
j_call: TRBJ2-3
d_call: -
cdr3_aa: CASSFFGRGGPDTQYF
cdr3_nt: TGTGCCAGCAGTTTTTTTGGGCGGGGTGGGCCAGATACGCAGTATTTT

v_call: TRBV6-1
cdr3_length: 15
clone_size: many
j_call: TRBJ1-5
d_call: -
cdr3_aa: CASSEGQGSNQPQHF
cdr3_nt: TGTGCCAGCAGTGAAGGGCAGGGTAGCAATCAGCCCCAGCATTTT

v_call: TRBV20-1
cdr3_length: 13
clone_size: -
j_call: TRBJ2-3
d_call: TRBD1
cdr3_aa: CSAKDRMIDTQYF
cdr3_nt: TGCAGTGCTAAGGACAGGATGATAGATACGCAGTATTTT

v_call: TRBV21-1
cdr3_length: 16
clone_size: -
j_call: TRBJ2-1
d_call: -
cdr3_aa: CASSTGTWRGWETQFF
cdr3_nt: TGTGCCAGCAGCACCGGGACATGGAGAGGTTGGGAGACCCAGTTCTTC

v_call: TRBV12-3/TRBV12-4
cdr3_length: 15
clone_size: many
j_call: TRBJ1-5
d_call: -
cdr3_aa: CASSLSKGRGQPQHF
cdr3_nt: TGTGCCAGCAGTTTGAGTAAAGGCAGAGGACAGCCCCAGCATTTT

v_call: TRBV25-1
cdr3_length: 16
clone_size: few
j_call: TRBJ2-6
d_call: -
cdr3_aa: CASSPLGESGANVLTF
cdr3_nt: TGTGCCAGCAGTCCTCTAGGGGAGTCTGGGGCCAACGTCCTGACTTTC

v_call: TRBV6-5
cdr3_length: 16
clone_size: -
j_call: TRBJ2-4
d_call: -
cdr3_aa: CTSSPGQSLAKNIQYF
cdr3_nt: TGTACCAGCAGTCCAGGACAGTCGCTAGCCAAAAACATTCAGTACTTC

v_call: TRBV9
cdr3_length: 15
clone_size: -
j_call: TRBJ2-1
d_call: TRBD1
cdr3_aa: CASSVLQRQGTEQFF
cdr3_nt: TGTGCCAGCAGCGTACTCCAAAGACAGGGGACAGAGCAGTTCTTC

v_call: TRBV27
cdr3_length: 13
clone_size: -
j_call: TRBJ1-4
d_call: -
cdr3_aa: CATSDISDEKLFF
cdr3_nt: TGTGCCACATCGGACATCTCGGATGAAAAACTGTTTTTT

v_call: TRBV9
cdr3_length: 14
clone_size: -
j_call: TRBJ1-6
d_call: -
cdr3_aa: CASSKGTGNSPLHF
cdr3_nt: TGTGCCAGCAGCAAGGGGACGGGGAATTCACCCCTCCACTTT

v_call: TRBV21-1
cdr3_length: 15
clone_size: -
j_call: TRBJ2-5
d_call: -
cdr3_aa: CASSYRDRAQETQYF
cdr3_nt: TGTGCCAGCAGTTACCGGGACAGGGCACAAGAGACCCAGTACTTC

v_call: TRBV27
cdr3_length: 15
clone_size: -
j_call: TRBJ2-5
d_call: -
cdr3_aa: CASSDLQNSLRAQYF
cdr3_nt: TGTGCCAGCAGTGACTTACAGAATTCTCTGCGCGCGCAGTACTTC

v_call: TRBV27
cdr3_length: 16
clone_size: few
j_call: TRBJ2-1
d_call: -
cdr3_aa: CASSLGQFQRGNEQFF
cdr3_nt: TGTGCCAGCAGTCTAGGACAGTTCCAAAGGGGCAATGAGCAGTTCTTC

v_call: TRBV6-5
cdr3_length: 15
clone_size: -
j_call: TRBJ2-5
d_call: TRBD2
cdr3_aa: CASRILAGVVETQYF
cdr3_nt: TGTGCCAGCAGGATACTAGCGGGGGTAGTGGAGACCCAGTACTTC

v_call: TRBV12-3/TRBV12-4
cdr3_length: 16
clone_size: -
j_call: TRBJ1-2
d_call: -
cdr3_aa: CASSLAGSSGEYGYTF
cdr3_nt: TGTGCCAGCAGTTTAGCGGGATCCTCAGGGGAATATGGCTACACCTTC

v_call: TRBV27
cdr3_length: 14
clone_size: -
j_call: TRBJ1-1
d_call: -
cdr3_aa: CASRVTVINTEAFF
cdr3_nt: TGTGCCAGCAGGGTCACCGTAATTAACACTGAAGCTTTCTTT

v_call: TRBV7-2
cdr3_length: 16
clone_size: -
j_call: TRBJ2-5
d_call: -
cdr3_aa: CASSLAVAQSGGTQYF
cdr3_nt: TGTGCCAGCAGCTTAGCGGTGGCTCAGAGCGGTGGGACCCAGTACTTC

v_call: TRBV20-1
cdr3_length: 15
clone_size: -
j_call: TRBJ2-4
d_call: -
cdr3_aa: CSARDPVLAKNIQYF
cdr3_nt: TGCAGTGCTAGAGATCCAGTTTTAGCCAAAAACATTCAGTACTTC

v_call: TRBV20-1
cdr3_length: 11
clone_size: many
j_call: TRBJ1-2
d_call: TRBD1
cdr3_aa: CIGTALSGYTF
cdr3_nt: TGCATTGGGACAGCACTCTCTGGCTACACCTTC

v_call: TRBV12-3/TRBV12-4
cdr3_length: 14
clone_size: few
j_call: TRBJ2-3
d_call: -
cdr3_aa: CASSSDGYTDTQYF
cdr3_nt: TGTGCCAGCAGTTCGGACGGATACACAGATACGCAGTATTTT

v_call: TRBV10-3
cdr3_length: 15
clone_size: -
j_call: TRBJ2-7
d_call: TRBD2
cdr3_aa: CAISVGGSRYNEQYF
cdr3_nt: TGTGCCATCAGTGTGGGCGGGAGTCGGTACAATGAGCAGTACTTC

v_call: TRBV5-1
cdr3_length: 17
clone_size: few
j_call: TRBJ2-1
d_call: TRBD2
cdr3_aa: CASSFGSGVSSYNEQFF
cdr3_nt: TGCGCCAGCAGCTTTGGTAGCGGGGTGAGCTCCTACAATGAGCAGTTCTTC

v_call: TRBV20-1
cdr3_length: 10
clone_size: many
j_call: TRBJ2-1
d_call: -
cdr3_aa: CSASRLGLFF
cdr3_nt: TGCAGTGCTAGTCGTCTAGGACTGTTCTTC

v_call: TRBV20-1
cdr3_length: 15
clone_size: many
j_call: TRBJ2-5
d_call: -
cdr3_aa: CSANPRKQTPRAQYF
cdr3_nt: TGCAGTGCTAACCCTCGGAAGCAGACGCCGAGGGCCCAGTACTTC

v_call: TRBV18
cdr3_length: 15
clone_size: few
j_call: TRBJ1-5
d_call: -
cdr3_aa: CASSSFGGANQPQHF
cdr3_nt: TGTGCCAGCTCATCATTCGGCGGAGCTAATCAGCCCCAGCATTTT

v_call: TRBV18
cdr3_length: 15
clone_size: many
j_call: TRBJ2-3
d_call: -
cdr3_aa: CASSPQENTPSTQYF
cdr3_nt: TGTGCCAGCTCACCACAGGAAAATACCCCCAGTACGCAGTATTTT

v_call: TRBV12-3/TRBV12-4
cdr3_length: 13
clone_size: -
j_call: TRBJ1-1
d_call: TRBD1
cdr3_aa: CASSPRTGPKAFF
cdr3_nt: TGTGCCAGCAGTCCGAGGACAGGGCCCAAAGCTTTCTTT

v_call: TRBV29-1
cdr3_length: 15
clone_size: -
j_call: TRBJ2-7
d_call: TRBD2
cdr3_aa: CSVELQRGISYEQYF
cdr3_nt: TGCAGCGTTGAACTCCAGCGGGGGATCTCCTACGAGCAGTACTTC